Listed here are 22 T cell receptor beta chains from one sample, sequenced in a study of shared clonotypes between healthy human individuals. Assay: immunoSEQ multiplex PCR; the TCRdb copy retains only in-frame clones and omits some. The profile shows some 1 million clones, about 75% of them singletons. Sequenced material: memory CD4+ T cells sorted from blood. Subset in this sample: CD45RA-negative fraction. Receptor source: a man between 18 and 35 years old in good health.

The table lists this clone with a count of one. V usage is TRBV15 and J usage is TRBJ2-3; no clear D gene. Germline CDR1 reads LNHNV; CDR2 reads YYDKDF (reference sequence). Deletions cut 2 bases from V and 4 bases from J, with 10 bases between. This CDR3 has 14 residues. CDR3 region: CATSRPPWADTQYF. The CDR3 nucleotides read TGTGCCACCAGCAGACCACCGTGGGCAGATACGCAGTATTTT.

V usage is TRBV4-3 and J usage is TRBJ2-5; 8 positions match TRBD1. CDR1 and CDR2 from the germline V gene are LGHNA and YSLEER. V gave up 5 bases and J gave up 1 base; unmatched junction bases: 6. This CDR3 comprises 15 residues. The CDR3 sequence is CASSATGQVQETQYF. The DNA of the CDR3 is TGCGCCAGCAGCGCAACGGGACAGGTCCAAGAGACCCAGTACTTC.

In this sample, this clone turned up many times. The chain couples TRBV7-2 to TRBJ2-1, with D maybe TRBD1 (6 bases). This CDR3 region has 15 residues. The germline V and J ends were trimmed by 0 bases and 6 bases, with 12 bases remaining between them. Per germline, CDR1 SGHTA and CDR2 FQGNSA. The CDR3 reads CASSLAWGLFNEQFF. CDR3 bases: TGTGCCAGCAGCTTAGCGTGGGGGCTATTCAATGAGCAGTTCTTC.

The rearrangement links TRBV7-8 to TRBJ2-7, with D perhaps TRBD1 (5 bases). The germline gives CDR1 SGHVS, CDR2 FQNEAQ. Trimming shortened V by 8 bases and J by 3 bases, and 14 bases separated the two germline ends. CDR3 length: 13 amino acids. This chain's CDR3 is CASSYGHNYEQYF. In nucleotides, the CDR3 is TGTGCCAGCTCTTATGGACACAACTACGAGCAGTACTTC.

Of note for this clone: Other nucleotide sequences in the sample specify the same CDR3. V is TRBV5-6 and J is TRBJ2-7, with 9 positions matching TRBD1. The CDR3 totals 14 residues. The ends lost 3 bases at V and 3 bases at J; junction bases unmatched: 4. CDR1 SGHDT and CDR2 YYEEEE come from the germline V gene. DNA of the CDR3: TGTGCCAGCAGCTGGGGACAGGGTCGCTACGAGCAGTACTTC. Translating it yields CASSWGQGRYEQYF.

This clone was counted once. This chain connects TRBV19 to TRBJ2-7; 12 bases align to TRBD2. The CDR3 spans 16 residues. V was clipped by 5 bases and J by 3 bases; unmatched bases: 8. Germline CDR1 is LNHDA and CDR2 is SQIVND (reference sequence). CDR3 sequence (DNA): TGTGCCAGTAGTGCCGGGACTAGCGGGCGAGGCTACGAGCAGTACTTC. It encodes CASSAGTSGRGYEQYF.

This chain connects TRBV28 to TRBJ2-7, with 7 bases matching TRBD1. CDR1 is MDHEN and CDR2 is SYDVKM in the germline V gene. Trimming at V came to 4 bases and at J to 7 bases, leaving 13 bases not matched to a gene. The CDR3 has 15 amino acids. In DNA form, the CDR3 reads TGTGCCAGCAGTTCCTACCCGACAGACAGGGTTGAGCAGTACTTC. Protein sequence: CASSSYPTDRVEQYF.

CDR3 nucleotides: TGTGCCAGCAGTTACTCAGGACAGGGGGCCCGGACTGAAGCTTTCTTT. It specifies CASSYSGQGARTEAFF. This rearrangement joins TRBV6-5 to TRBJ1-1; 11 bases align to TRBD1. Germline V gene lookup returns CDR1 MNHEY and CDR2 SVGAGI. V lost 0 bases to trimming and J lost 5 bases; unmatched junction nucleotides: 5. This CDR3 spans 16 amino acids.

Many counts were recorded for this clone. The V call is TRBV5-1, the J call TRBJ2-7; a possible D gene is TRBD2 (5 bases). V was shortened by 0 bases and J by 3 bases, with 7 bases between the two germline ends. The CDR3 spans 13 residues. CDR1 is SGHRS, CDR2 YFSETQ, per germline. CDR3 coding DNA: TGCGCCAGCAGCTTGGGCGGAGGCTACGAGCAGTACTTC. This codes for CASSLGGGYEQYF.

V gene TRBV28 combines with J gene TRBJ1-2, with TRBD1 as a possible D gene (6 bases). The CDR3 has 14 residues. In germline, CDR1 is MDHEN, CDR2 SYDVKM. The ends were cut back, 4 bases at V and 5 bases at J, with 14 bases in the middle. In DNA, the CDR3 is TGTGCCAGCAGTTATGGACAGACCAGTTATGGCTACACCTTC. It codes for CASSYGQTSYGYTF.

This sequence joins TRBV4-2 and TRBJ2-1; tentative D call: TRBD1 (6 bases). CDR3 length: 16 residues. Germline V lookup: CDR1 LGHNA, CDR2 YNFKEQ. V was pared by 0 bases and J by 5 bases, with 14 bases between. Here the CDR3 reads CASSQDFPGANNEQFF. DNA for the CDR3: TGTGCCAGCAGCCAAGATTTCCCAGGGGCTAACAATGAGCAGTTCTTC.

This chain connects TRBV6-5 to TRBJ2-7; D gene uncertain. The CDR3 totals 13 residues. The germline CDR1 and CDR2 sequences are MNHEY and SVGAGI. Trimming took off 2 bases at V and 6 bases at J, with 11 bases between the two ends. The CDR3 protein is CASSYPPPSEQYF. CDR3 bases: TGTGCCAGCAGTTACCCCCCCCCTAGCGAGCAGTACTTC.

The gene calls are TRBV10-3 and TRBJ2-7, with 14 nucleotides matching TRBD2. The CDR3 is made up of 16 amino acids. V lost 6 bases, J lost 0 bases, and 4 bases stayed unmatched. Germline CDR1 and CDR2: ENHRY and SYGVKD. For the CDR3, the DNA is TGTGCCATCAGGGGGACTAGCGGGGGCGTCTCCTACGAGCAGTACTTC. Its protein is CAIRGTSGGVSYEQYF.

The chain recombines TRBV9 with TRBJ1-1, with D unresolved. The V end lost 7 bases, the J end lost 0 bases, and 19 bases lay between the germline ends. Germline assignment: CDR1 SGDLS and CDR2 YYNGEE. CDR3 length: 16 amino acids. This CDR3 is CASSKLSGKMNTEAFF. CDR3 nucleotides: TGTGCCAGCTCAAAGTTAAGCGGGAAAATGAACACTGAAGCTTTCTTT.

The chain joins TRBV10-2 to TRBJ2-4; D call uncertain. The CDR3 runs to 16 residues. Germline CDR1 reads WSHSY; CDR2 reads SAAADI. V lost 3 bases and J lost 0, with 12 bases in between. The chain's CDR3 is CASSDPLQIAKNIQYF. For the CDR3, the DNA is TGCGCCAGCAGTGACCCCCTCCAAATAGCCAAAAACATTCAGTACTTC.

The rearrangement links TRBV9 to TRBJ1-2; a possible D gene is TRBD1 (5 bases). CDR3 size: 17 residues. V lost 0 bases and J lost 8, with 23 bases in between. Germline V gene data show CDR1 as SGDLS and CDR2 as YYNGEE. DNA of the CDR3: TGTGCCAGCAGCGTAGGGGCAGGGAACTATAACTATGGCGGCTACACCTTC. Translating gives CASSVGAGNYNYGGYTF.

This chain connects TRBV5-6 to TRBJ2-1; 8 bases align to TRBD1. This CDR3 contains 15 residues. Germline CDR1 SGHDT, CDR2 YYEEEE. With 3 bases clipped from V and 3 bases from J, the junction kept 5 bases outside the gene matches. The CDR3 region has the DNA TGTGCCAGCAGCTCGGGACAGGCTGTCTACAATGAGCAGTTCTTC. It specifies CASSSGQAVYNEQFF.

This chain connects TRBV15 to TRBJ2-7; D gene unclear. V was cut by 5 bases and J by 7 bases, with 15 bases left in between. CDR1 LNHNV and CDR2 YYDKDF come from the germline V gene (reference sequence). The CDR3 sequence is 13 residues long. CDR3 in DNA: TGTGCCACCAGCTCTCGAAAAAACGGGGAGCAGTACTTC. It specifies CATSSRKNGEQYF. The entire variable domain, with the rest obtained from reference TRBV15 and TRBJ2-7, is as follows: DAMVIQNPRYQVTQFGKPVTLSCSQTLNHNVMYWYQQKSSQAPKLLFHYYDKDFNNEADTPDNFQSRRPNTSFCFLDIRSPGLGDTAMYLCATSSRKNGEQYFGPGTRLTVT.

This clone showed up just a few times. V gene TRBV4-1 combines with J gene TRBJ1-2; D perhaps matches TRBD1 (6 bases). This CDR3 has 15 residues. The V and J ends lost 0 bases and 4 bases respectively, with 12 bases between them. CDR1 MGHRA and CDR2 YSYEKL come from the germline V gene. The CDR3 reads CASSQDGTGFYGYTF. The CDR3 bases are TGCGCCAGCAGCCAAGATGGAACAGGGTTCTATGGCTACACCTTC.

This clone came up a few times. The chain recombines TRBV5-5 with TRBJ1-6, with a weak D call TRBD1 (5 bases). The CDR3 loop spans 13 amino acids. Germline V gives CDR1 SGHKS, CDR2 YYEKEE (reference sequence). Trimming shortened V by 3 bases and J by 10 bases, and 11 bases separated the two germline ends. In nucleotides, the CDR3 is TGTGCCAGCAGCTGGGCAGGGTTATCACCCCTCCACTTT. Its protein product is CASSWAGLSPLHF.

The CDR3: CASRKSLVGNTIYF. The CDR3 DNA follows: TGTGCCAGCAGGAAGAGTCTTGTGGGAAACACCATATATTTT. The chain has TRBV2 and TRBJ1-3; no clear D gene. V was clipped by 6 bases and J by 4 bases, with 13 bases between them. The CDR3 runs 14 residues. Germline CDR1 reads SNHLY; CDR2 reads FYNNEI.

This rearrangement joins TRBV28 to TRBJ1-6, with D perhaps TRBD1 (6 bases). Trimming removed 6 bases from V and 0 bases from J, with 18 bases in between. This CDR3 has 18 amino acids. Germline CDR1 MDHEN, CDR2 SYDVKM. The DNA for the CDR3 is TGTGCCAGCAGCCCGGGACACCCGACCGGCTCCTATAATTCACCCCTCCACTTT. Translated, it gives CASSPGHPTGSYNSPLHF.